A selection of T cell receptor beta chains follows, all from one sample in a study of blood T cell repertoires in COVID-19. The table came from immunoSEQ multiplex PCR; TCRdb's copy has only in-frame clones and leaves some out. The repertoire includes 95,000 to 130,000 clones, 82% of them detected once, and 7.5% sits in the top ten. Source material: peripheral blood. These receptors were obtained from a man between 65 and 79 years old with active or convalescent COVID-19. CDR3s include the opening cysteine and the closing phenylalanine or tryptophan. The D gene is left open where the match is weak.

D gene: TRBD2
V gene: TRBV3-1/TRBV3-2
J gene: TRBJ2-7
CDR3 protein: CASSRQKLAGVSYEQYF

D gene: NA
V gene: TRBV29-1
J gene: TRBJ1-2
CDR3 protein: CSVANSRTNGYTF

D gene: TRBD1
V gene: TRBV7-2
J gene: TRBJ1-1
CDR3 protein: CASSLAGQLDTEAFF

D gene: NA
V gene: TRBV5-6
J gene: TRBJ2-3
CDR3 protein: CASSLLGGDTQYF

D gene: NA
V gene: TRBV6-2/TRBV6-3
J gene: TRBJ2-4
CDR3 protein: CASSYGGLAKNIQYF

D gene: NA
V gene: TRBV14
J gene: TRBJ1-1
CDR3 protein: CASSQVGRTEAFF

D gene: NA
V gene: TRBV11-2
J gene: TRBJ1-3
CDR3 protein: CASSLDTGGNTIYF

D gene: NA
V gene: TRBV3-1/TRBV3-2
J gene: TRBJ1-6
CDR3 protein: CASSRLDNYNSPLHF

D gene: NA
V gene: TRBV28
J gene: TRBJ1-2
CDR3 protein: CASSLLPGTNYGYTF

D gene: NA
V gene: TRBV5-1
J gene: TRBJ2-7
CDR3 protein: CASQNQGSYEQYF

D gene: NA
V gene: TRBV6-5
J gene: TRBJ1-1
CDR3 protein: CASSYSDTGRTEAFF

D gene: TRBD1
V gene: TRBV5-5
J gene: TRBJ2-1
CDR3 protein: CASSSVSGQVDNEQFF

D gene: TRBD2
V gene: TRBV7-8
J gene: TRBJ2-1
CDR3 protein: CASSLVVAGGRNEQFF

D gene: NA
V gene: TRBV27
J gene: TRBJ2-3
CDR3 protein: CASSLSSGATDTQYF

D gene: TRBD1
V gene: TRBV6-2/TRBV6-3
J gene: TRBJ2-7
CDR3 protein: CASSYPLLGRGHEQYF

D gene: NA
V gene: TRBV11-3
J gene: TRBJ1-1
CDR3 protein: CASSFSSTEAFF

D gene: NA
V gene: TRBV5-6
J gene: TRBJ1-1
CDR3 protein: CASSSVGRQKNTEAFF

D gene: NA
V gene: TRBV28
J gene: TRBJ2-5
CDR3 protein: CASSFSGLSRETQYF

D gene: NA
V gene: TRBV4-3
J gene: TRBJ1-4
CDR3 protein: CASSQAVRPGATNEKLFF

D gene: NA
V gene: TRBV6-5
J gene: TRBJ1-1
CDR3 protein: CASSYGGGGDTEAFF

D gene: TRBD1
V gene: TRBV5-1
J gene: TRBJ2-5
CDR3 protein: CASSTAVGTGLQETQYF

D gene: NA
V gene: TRBV27
J gene: TRBJ1-5
CDR3 protein: CASRLTGVGNQPQHF

D gene: TRBD1
V gene: TRBV5-4
J gene: TRBJ1-2
CDR3 protein: CASSLKGGRAGYTF

D gene: NA
V gene: TRBV6-2/TRBV6-3
J gene: TRBJ1-6
CDR3 protein: CASSYSQGSPLHF

D gene: TRBD2
V gene: TRBV18
J gene: TRBJ2-1
CDR3 protein: CASSPQAGGPNEQFF

D gene: NA
V gene: TRBV29-1
J gene: TRBJ2-7
CDR3 protein: CSGGTARYEQYF

D gene: TRBD1
V gene: TRBV7-2
J gene: TRBJ1-2
CDR3 protein: CASSLGQGGYYGYTF

D gene: TRBD1
V gene: TRBV30
J gene: TRBJ1-4
CDR3 protein: CAWSEDRGGKLFF

D gene: TRBD1
V gene: TRBV7-9
J gene: TRBJ1-1
CDR3 protein: CASIRGQGSTPFF

D gene: TRBD1
V gene: TRBV6-5
J gene: TRBJ2-1
CDR3 protein: CASSRSYNRGMFF

D gene: TRBD1
V gene: TRBV5-1
J gene: TRBJ1-2
CDR3 protein: CATGPGGDFYGYTF

D gene: TRBD1
V gene: TRBV27
J gene: TRBJ1-2
CDR3 protein: CASFSDREYFSPNYGYTF

D gene: TRBD2
V gene: TRBV5-1
J gene: TRBJ2-5
CDR3 protein: CASSTGTSGGETQYF

D gene: NA
V gene: TRBV11-1
J gene: TRBJ1-1
CDR3 protein: CASSLGWANTEAFF

D gene: NA
V gene: TRBV11-2
J gene: TRBJ2-3
CDR3 protein: CASSKTGSLPDTQYF

D gene: TRBD1
V gene: TRBV7-2
J gene: TRBJ2-1
CDR3 protein: CASSSTTGDYNEQFF

D gene: NA
V gene: TRBV19
J gene: TRBJ2-1
CDR3 protein: CASSMISGSYNEQFF

D gene: NA
V gene: TRBV3-1/TRBV3-2
J gene: TRBJ2-2
CDR3 protein: CASSHWLVDTGELFF

D gene: NA
V gene: TRBV3-1/TRBV3-2
J gene: TRBJ2-7
CDR3 protein: CASSRLTSYYEQYF

D gene: NA
V gene: TRBV6-5
J gene: TRBJ2-2
CDR3 protein: CASRQGNTGELFF

D gene: NA
V gene: TRBV7-2
J gene: TRBJ1-5
CDR3 protein: CASSLSQAGPQHF

D gene: NA
V gene: TRBV5-4
J gene: TRBJ2-1
CDR3 protein: CASSSRAGTYNEQFF

D gene: TRBD2
V gene: TRBV28
J gene: TRBJ2-7
CDR3 protein: CASSFGGRDEQYF

D gene: NA
V gene: TRBV24-1
J gene: TRBJ2-1
CDR3 protein: CATSDIRVIYNEQFF

D gene: NA
V gene: TRBV3-1/TRBV3-2
J gene: TRBJ2-7
CDR3 protein: CASSVTGSSYEQYF

D gene: NA
V gene: TRBV6-5
J gene: TRBJ1-1
CDR3 protein: CASSYSAGVNTEAFF

D gene: NA
V gene: TRBV4-1
J gene: TRBJ2-1
CDR3 protein: CASSPHQGGGYNEQFF

D gene: NA
V gene: TRBV6-2/TRBV6-3
J gene: TRBJ1-5
CDR3 protein: CASSTHSAGQPQHF

D gene: TRBD1
V gene: TRBV11-3
J gene: TRBJ2-2
CDR3 protein: CASKKGDRGIHGELFF

D gene: NA
V gene: TRBV19
J gene: TRBJ1-5
CDR3 protein: CASDADPKGFDQPQHF

D gene: NA
V gene: TRBV27
J gene: TRBJ2-1
CDR3 protein: CASRTGSYNEQFF

D gene: NA
V gene: TRBV29-1
J gene: TRBJ1-1
CDR3 protein: CSVAQSNTEAFF

D gene: TRBD2
V gene: TRBV18
J gene: TRBJ2-1
CDR3 protein: CASITSDSVNEQFF

D gene: NA
V gene: TRBV7-8
J gene: TRBJ2-7
CDR3 protein: CASSLREPGNSYEQYF